This note documents a single T cell receptor beta chain sequence. An end of the junction does not agree with germline; a read error may underlie this. Some clones are missing from TCRdb's copy, which holds only in-frame ones; the method was immunoSEQ multiplex PCR. The sample contains about 270,000 clones, 88% of which appear only once. All enrollees were about 18 to 89 years old and from some 24 US areas. Participants reported their clinical history, and cohort assignment relied on those reports. The sample belongs to a study of blood T cell repertoires in COVID-19. The wider study: Italy, Spain and the United States were the sources of the convalescent and acute COVID-19 samples. Sample material is recorded as cDNA or gDNA derived from T cells, B-cell-depleted T cells, or PBMCs.

CDR3 length: 17 residues. Germline loops: CDR1 SSHAT, CDR2 FNYEAQ (reference sequence). Material for sequencing was PBMCs or T cells enriched from blood (not recorded which). The receptor was isolated from a woman aged 50 to 60 who had recovered from COVID-19. The rearrangement uses TRBV7-7 and TRBJ2-3, with D perhaps matching TRBD1 or TRBD2 (5 bases each). The CDR3 is CASSLGSATAFTDTQYF. The CDR3 bases are TGTGCTAGCAGCTTAGGGAGTGCGACAGCTTTCACAGATACGCAGTATTTT.